This T cell receptor (beta chain) was observed in a study of cytomegalovirus exposure and HLA in healthy donors. Study-level background: There were fewer than 130 million unique TCR beta sequences, drawn from about 200 million T cells, in an earlier analysis.

A note on this clone: Its antigen is undetermined.

Trimming stripped 0 bases from V and 2 bases from J, with 5 bases between. Germline CDR1 GTSNPN, CDR2 SVGIG (reference sequence). The CDR3 spans 13 residues. Study results and caveats: Across donors, most TCRs were seen rarely, yet some public ones were widespread. HLA restriction was apparent for most CMV-associated TCR beta chains in a later analysis.

PCR primers comprised 60 Vbeta and 13 Jbeta primers. Per the original data handling: Later work found around 72 million unique TCR beta chains, with about 10 million shared. Data came from immunoSEQ multiplex PCR; TCRdb stores just in-frame clones and leaves some out. V and J calls and clone size are given by that table; D and trimming were obtained from the DNA. The table records under 140,000 clones, 75% to 80% of them present only once. The J gene is TRBJ1-5, the V gene TRBV30; D not resolved. This sequence originates from a woman between 25 and 40 years old in good health and CMV-seronegative. Material: PBMCs. CDR3 DNA sequence: TGTGCCTGGAGTGTACTTCGCAATCAGCCCCAGCATTTT. This encodes CAWSVLRNQPQHF. Looking up the rest from reference TRBV30 and TRBJ1-5 gives the full variable domain: SQTIHQWPATLVQPVGSPLSLECTVEGTSNPNLYWYRQAAGRGLQLLFYSVGIGQISSEVPQNLSASRPQDRQFILSSKKLLLSDSGFYLCAWSVLRNQPQHFGDGTRLSIL.